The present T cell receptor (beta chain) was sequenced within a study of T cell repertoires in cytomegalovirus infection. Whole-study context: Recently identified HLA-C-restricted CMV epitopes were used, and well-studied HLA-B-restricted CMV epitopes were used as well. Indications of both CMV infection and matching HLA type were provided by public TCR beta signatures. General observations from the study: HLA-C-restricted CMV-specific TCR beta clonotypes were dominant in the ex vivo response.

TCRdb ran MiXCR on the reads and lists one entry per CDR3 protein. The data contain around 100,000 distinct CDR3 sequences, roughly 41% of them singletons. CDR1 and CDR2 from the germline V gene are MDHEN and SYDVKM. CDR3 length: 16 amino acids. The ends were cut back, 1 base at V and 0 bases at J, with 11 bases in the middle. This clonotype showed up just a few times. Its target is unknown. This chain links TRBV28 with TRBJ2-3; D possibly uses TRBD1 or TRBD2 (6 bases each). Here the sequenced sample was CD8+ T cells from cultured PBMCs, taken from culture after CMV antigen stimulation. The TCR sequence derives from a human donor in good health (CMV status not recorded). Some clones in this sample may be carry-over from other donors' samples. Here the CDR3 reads CASSLLGGYSTDTQYF. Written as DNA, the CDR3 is TGTGCCAGCAGTTTATTGGGGGGCTATAGCACAGATACGCAGTATTTT.